The sequence of this T cell receptor beta chain was determined in a study of shared clonotypes between healthy human individuals. Terminally differentiated effector memory CD45RA+ cells were left out of the naive CD8 fraction, which was CD45RO-negative and positively selected for CCR7. With 2 bases removed from V and 3 bases from J, the gap between germline ends came to 8 bases. CDR1 and CDR2 from the germline V gene are MNHEY and SMNVEV (reference sequence). The CDR3 runs to 14 residues. Evenly divided among several immunoSEQ plates was the genomic DNA of each subset. Produced via immunoSEQ multiplex PCR; TCRdb's table is partial and in-frame only. The sample records approximately 590,000 clones, over 95% being singletons.

This clonotype was sampled from a woman aged 25 to 39 in good health. The V and J genes are TRBV27 and TRBJ1-5; the D is unclear. Specimen: naive CD8+ T cells sorted from blood. CDR3 coding DNA: TGTGCCAGCAGTTTAGAAGGGAACAATCAGCCCCAGCATTTT. Translated: CASSLEGNNQPQHF.